This T cell receptor (beta chain) comes out of a study of cytomegalovirus exposure and HLA in healthy donors (dated by TCRdb to the late 2010s). With respect to the entire study: An earlier analysis of several hundred of the donors reported over 250 Gb of sequence data and 100 million to 120 million unique TCR beta sequences obtained from roughly 180 million T cells. Roughly 320 gigabases of sequencing data and around 85 million unique TCR sequences made up an early release that covered approximately 700 HLA-typed donors. Of the roughly 400 genotyped donors, less than 90% were placed in the genetic ancestry cluster associated with self-reported Caucasian donors. All discovery cohort repertoires had been generated using a single sequencing platform. A later analysis re-examined previously published TCR beta repertoires from more than 550 donors and added high-resolution HLA genotyping to investigate patterns of TCR occurrence. An earlier analysis of around 580 of the donors used high-throughput TCR beta sequencing to judge whether each TCR beta V gene segment behaved as functional or pseudogenic. Using immunosequencing, the study profiled T cell repertoires from 500 to 800 subjects and related those repertoires to cytomegalovirus serostatus. The aim of the study was to test whether cataloging public T cell receptors could identify signatures of past pathogen exposure. Genome-wide SNP genotypes for about 65% of the 666 donors were used in a later genetic analysis, which treated that subset as a discovery cohort. HLA typing included class I and class II loci at four-digit resolution. Among around 400 genotyped donors of the cohort, an average of approximately 220,000 unique TCR beta nucleotide sequences was sequenced per donor, of which 15% to 20% were non-productive. Besides the first cohort of 666 subjects, a separate validation cohort made up of over a hundred different subjects was used. Donor age, sex, ethnicity and CMV serostatus were compiled alongside the repertoire data. Because of strong linkage in the cohort, five DR-DQ haplotypes were treated as single units for association and clustering. Typing coverage differed by locus: A, B, C, DRB1 and DQB1 were typed in roughly 620-630 donors, DQA1 in 500 to 550, DPA1 in 600 to 610, and DPB1 in 400 to 490. To predict cytomegalovirus infection status, the study brought together high-throughput TCR immunosequencing, statistical association of individual TCRs with disease status, and machine learning. Rather than drawing on any new phenotypic data, the later analysis identified candidate immune exposures from TCR beta sequences and the way those sequences occurred across donors.

The investigation overall reported the following: The authors suggested that the approach could potentially be extended to other disease states and immunological phenotypes. According to a later analysis, TCR association rates differed among HLA loci, with DRB1 alleles showing the most associated TCRs and HLA-C alleles showing the fewest. The classifier was reported to diagnose cytomegalovirus status with high specificity and sensitivity in both the original cohort and the validation cohort. Compared with equally common non-associated chains, HLA-associated TCR beta chains in a later analysis were more clonally expanded and had lower generation probabilities. The earlier analysis of nearly 600 of the donors excluded roughly 17 rarely observed V segments, including chromosome 9 orphons, because counts were too low. Strong co-occurrence of HLA alleles, especially DR and DQ, made assigning TCR associations to individual alleles difficult. HLA typing was unavailable for some donors at each locus, so association tests used only the typed subset. The presence/absence analyses assumed that sequencing depth was roughly uniform across donors, and that assumption may not be true. Specific HLA alleles were associated with 16,951 TCR beta sequences at a false discovery rate of 0.05 in a later analysis. A later genetic analysis associated a missense DCLRE1C variant with V-gene and J-gene trimming of TCR beta chains, and an independent cohort replicated the association. A cluster of highly shared sequence variants was judged likely to represent a technical artifact of the sequencing pipeline. The study listed 150 to 200 TCR beta chains as associated with cytomegalovirus. A later analysis found that most CMV-associated TCR beta chains appeared HLA-restricted, with HLA associations seemingly driven largely by CMV exposure. The cohort was sequenced for TCR beta chains only, and without alpha or paired-chain data the features that could be detected were limited. In vitro tests confirmed that a few of the cytomegalovirus-associated TCR beta chains recognize cytomegalovirus antigens. A further reported finding was that TCR beta sequences accurately predicted the HLA-A and HLA-B alleles for most subjects in the first cohort. According to a later genetic analysis, donors in an Asian-associated ancestry cluster had fewer N-insertions in productive TCRs than the roughly 660-donor mean. An earlier analysis of 587 of the donors showed that most TCR beta V segments appeared in productive rearrangements either about 87% or about 30% of the time, which broadly matched IMGT annotations. Immune exposure information for the cohort was limited to CMV serostatus. Several of the top co-occurrence clusters appeared to be linked to parvovirus B19, influenza, CMV and Epstein-Barr virus, according to a later analysis. Across donors, most TCR sequences were observed very rarely, whereas some public TCRs were present in many individuals. Because the 87-base-pair reads could not distinguish some IMGT-functional V segments, including TRBV6-2 and TRBV6-3, those segments were excluded. Linkage disequilibrium might explain the correlated functional status among segregating V segments, but an unknown experimental factor could not be ruled out.

The cohort was made up of hundreds of healthy bone marrow donors. At the time of sampling, all cohort members were nominally healthy, though unrecorded immune exposures were likely present. The donor was CMV seronegative and belonged to the group of 350 to 400 seronegative cohort members. Each donor provided a peripheral blood sample, and peripheral blood mononuclear cells were used for TCR beta sequencing. The Qiagen DNeasy Blood Extraction Kit was used to extract genomic DNA from the blood cell samples. Including the terminal cysteine and phenylalanine, the CDR3 comprises 16 residues. Kept here is only the CDR3 DNA, which spans 48 bases and is read in frame from base 1. The germline V gene encodes CDR1 SGHAT and CDR2 FQNNGV. V is cut by 4 bases and J by 9 bases, and the space between the germline ends is 22 bases. Concerning this clone: Its antigen is still unknown. No much larger clone is present one base from it, and per-base qualities are unavailable.

Receptor libraries were prepared by the immunoSEQ multiplex PCR assay. For the multiplex PCR, a mixture combining 60 forward primers for TCR Vbeta segments and 13 reverse primers for TCR Jbeta segments was used. Amplification of the CDR3 region of rearranged TCR beta genes was performed with a multiplex PCR assay on genomic DNA. Amplified TCR beta libraries were sequenced as 87-base-pair reads on the Illumina HiSeq System. The study's own analysis went as follows. A later analysis tallied some 79 million unique TCR beta chains across the roughly 610 repertoires, and about 10 million of those chains were shared by two or more donors. Raw reads were error-corrected and collapsed into unique sequences by a nearest-neighbor algorithm in which closely related sequences were merged to remove PCR and sequencing errors. CDR3 sequences were aligned to IMGT reference sequences to assign V, D and J gene segments. For a sequence to be retained, a match of at least six nucleotides to both a V gene segment and a J gene segment was required. Rearrangements were classified as productive when the CDR3 lacked stop codons and remained in frame with V and J, and all other rearrangements were classified as non-productive. CDR3 was defined by IMGT convention, running from the second conserved V-encoded cysteine to the conserved J-encoded phenylalanine. The earlier analysis of about 570 of the donors excluded any sequence lacking an unambiguous match to a single V gene segment. In an earlier analysis of approximately 590 of the donors, V segments were called functional above 56.7% productive rearrangements and were called segregating when the between-donor standard deviation exceeded 5%. A statistical classification framework was developed to diagnose cytomegalovirus status using the catalog of TCR beta chain sequences. A later analysis assigned V and J genes by comparing TCR nucleotide sequences with IMGT/GENE-DB human TR gene sequences. A later analysis assigned CDR3 sequences and most-parsimonious VDJ recombination scenarios with the TCRdist pipeline. In a later analysis, every TCR beta chain was defined by the combination of its CDR3 amino acid sequence and its V-gene family, and reads without a unique V-gene family were dropped. In a later analysis, around 600 highly shared, low-generation-probability nucleotide sequences were removed to address suspected cross-contamination and a sequencing artifact. In a later analysis, a clonal expansion index for each public chain was calculated from normalized within-repertoire ranks of inferred template counts. In a later analysis, generation probabilities were computed using a VDJ recombination model fitted to out-of-frame rearrangements, and the results were checked against IGoR. Hypergeometric tests were used in a later analysis to score TCR-TCR, TCR-HLA and TCR-CMV co-occurrence, with a repertoire-size bias correction applied to the TCR pairs. A later analysis estimated false discovery rates by permuting HLA or CMV assignments 20 times. In a later analysis, co-occurring TCRs were grouped using DBSCAN, with TCRdist sequence similarity added in when clustering inside HLA-allele-positive subsets. Co-occurrence clustering excluded repertoires with fewer than 30,000 or more than 120,000 public chains, plus five with anomalous nucleotide sharing. As stored in TCRdb, this immuneACCESS dataset retains in-frame rearrangements with V and J assigned. A fraction of the clones does not appear; measured against another copy, unresolved V genes explain less than half of the discrepancy, and the remainder lacks a known reason. V, J and clone size reflect that table, while D and trimming were determined from the DNA. This sample is represented by roughly 250,000 clones; under 90% of them were singletons. Approximately 0.3% of the sample rests with the top ten.

The sample consisted of PBMCs. The receptor was isolated from a girl aged 2 to 9 in good health and CMV-seronegative. The V and J segments used are TRBV11-2 and TRBJ2-1; the D gene is perhaps TRBD2, on 6 matching bases. The CDR3 here reads CASSSLGRGRWGEQFF. The nucleotide sequence reads as follows: TGTGCCAGCAGCTCCCTGGGGCGGGGACGATGGGGTGAGCAGTTCTTC.